The next 11 T cell receptor beta chains were all read from a single sample in a study of cytomegalovirus exposure and HLA in healthy donors. The PCR made use of 60 Vbeta and 13 Jbeta primers. TCRdb's table, derived via immunoSEQ multiplex PCR, lists solely in-frame clones and lacks some. Of around 200,000 clones in the sample, around four fifths were seen once. The source material was PBMCs. Source of these receptors: a middle-aged woman in good health and CMV-seronegative.

This sequence joins TRBV6-1 and TRBJ2-2; no firm D call. V was cut by 5 bases and J by 7 bases, with 14 bases left in between. This CDR3 contains 14 residues. Germline-derived CDR1 and CDR2 are MNHNS and SASEGT. The CDR3 loop reads CASSKDSQIGELFF. DNA of the CDR3: TGTGCCAGCAGTAAAGACTCACAGATCGGGGAGCTGTTTTTT.

The V and J genes are TRBV20-1 and TRBJ2-2, with D unclear. The CDR3 contains 11 residues. V was pared by 5 bases and J by 8 bases, with 9 bases between. Per the germline V gene, CDR1 is DFQATT and CDR2 is SNEGSKA (reference sequence). CDR3 sequence reads: CSAFDGGELFF. CDR3 nucleotide sequence: TGCAGTGCTTTCGACGGGGGGGAGCTGTTTTTT.

This CDR3 reads CASSLTGLRNQPQHF. The CDR3 coding sequence is TGTGCCAGCTCTCTTACCGGACTGAGAAATCAGCCCCAGCATTTT. The chain uses TRBV7-2 and TRBJ1-5; D remains unclear. Germline V CDR1 and CDR2: SGHTA, FQGNSA. CDR3 length equals 15 residues. V lost 8 bases and J lost 4, with 18 bases in between.

CDR3 sequence reads: CASSLMGRSEAFF. DNA of the CDR3: TGTGCCAGCAGTCTTATGGGGCGCTCCGAAGCTTTCTTT. The chain employs TRBV14 and TRBJ1-1; TRBD1 might be the D (5 bases). The CDR3 is 13 residues long. CDR1 and CDR2 from the germline V gene are SGHDN and FVKESK. V was trimmed by 6 bases and J by 8 bases, leaving 16 bases between them.

This sequence joins TRBV27 and TRBJ1-6; D gene unclear. The CDR3 is made up of 12 amino acids. Trimming pared 6 bases from V and 16 bases from J, leaving 16 bases between. The V gene's germline CDR1 is MNHEY and CDR2 SMNVEV (reference sequence). The CDR3 reads CASSYSREILHF. The DNA of the CDR3 is TGTGCCAGCAGCTACTCAAGGGAGATTCTCCACTTT.

The chain has TRBV7-9 and TRBJ2-1; 13 nucleotides line up with TRBD2. The CDR3 spans 17 residues. In germline, CDR1 is SEHNR, CDR2 FQNEAQ (reference sequence). The V segment lost 5 bases and the J segment 9 bases; nucleotides outside the gene matches: 13. The DNA of the CDR3 is TGTGCCAGCAGCCCAAGACTAGCGGGGGGCCTCCGTGTTGAGCAGTTCTTC. It encodes CASSPRLAGGLRVEQFF.

This chain links TRBV4-1 with TRBJ1-4, with 9 bases fitting TRBD1. This CDR3 comprises 14 residues. The J segment lost 8 bases and the V segment lost 3 bases, leaving 4 bases of the junction unmatched. Per the germline V gene, CDR1 is MGHRA and CDR2 is YSYEKL. CDR3 region: CASSHGTGQEKLFF. CDR3 DNA sequence: TGCGCCAGCAGCCACGGGACAGGGCAAGAAAAACTGTTTTTT.

This chain links TRBV6-5 with TRBJ1-2; D unclear. The CDR3 runs 13 residues. V dropped 2 bases and J dropped 5 bases, with 9 bases sitting between them. The germline gives CDR1 MNHEY, CDR2 SVGAGI. CDR3 loop: CASSYRRFYGYTF. In nucleotides, the CDR3 is TGTGCCAGCAGTTACCGGCGGTTTTATGGCTACACCTTC.

Points on this clone: An end of the junction does not agree with germline; a read error may underlie this. The same CDR3 can be traced to other DNA sequences in this sample. The chain links TRBV6-1 to TRBJ1-2; TRBD1 matches at 7 bases. The V gene's germline CDR1 is MNHNS and CDR2 SASEGT. This CDR3 has 14 residues. CDR3 residues: CASRDRAQYYGYTF. CDR3 DNA: TGTGCCAGCAGAGACAGGGCGCAGTACTATGGCTATACCTTC.

The CDR3 here is CASSLGLAGGRSTDTQYF. CDR3 bases: TGTGCCAGCAGCTTGGGACTAGCGGGGGGTCGGTCCACAGATACGCAGTATTTT. The rearrangement uses TRBV7-4 and TRBJ2-3; 15 nucleotides line up with TRBD2. Germline V gene lookup returns CDR1 SGHVT and CDR2 SQSDAQ. The CDR3 runs to 18 residues. The V gene end was trimmed by 3 bases and the J gene end by 2 bases; junction bases not matched to a gene: 6.

J is TRBJ2-7 and V is TRBV6-1; 9 bases map to TRBD1. Germline V gene sequence: CDR1 MNHNS, CDR2 SASEGT. CDR3 size: 15 residues. Trimming removed 0 bases from V and 4 bases from J; junction bases left unmatched: 4. The CDR3 DNA is TGTGCCAGCAGTGAAGCACCGGGACAGGGATACGAGCAGTACTTC. Translation: CASSEAPGQGYEQYF.